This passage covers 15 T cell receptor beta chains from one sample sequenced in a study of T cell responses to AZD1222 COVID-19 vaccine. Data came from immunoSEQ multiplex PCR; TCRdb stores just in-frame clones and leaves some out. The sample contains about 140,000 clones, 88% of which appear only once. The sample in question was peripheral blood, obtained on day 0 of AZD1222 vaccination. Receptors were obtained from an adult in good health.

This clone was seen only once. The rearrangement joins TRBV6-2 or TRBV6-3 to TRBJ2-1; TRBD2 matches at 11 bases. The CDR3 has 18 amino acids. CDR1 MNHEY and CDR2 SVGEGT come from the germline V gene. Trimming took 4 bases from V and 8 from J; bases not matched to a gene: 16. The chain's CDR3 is CASSWGRLAGSPWDEQFF. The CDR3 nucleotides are TGTGCCAGCAGTTGGGGACGACTAGCGGGATCACCATGGGATGAGCAGTTCTTC.

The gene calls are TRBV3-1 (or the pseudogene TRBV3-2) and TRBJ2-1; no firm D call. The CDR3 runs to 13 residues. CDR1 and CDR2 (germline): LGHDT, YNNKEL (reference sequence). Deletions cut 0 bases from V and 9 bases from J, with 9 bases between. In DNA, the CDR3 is TGTGCCAGCAGCCAAGATCCGGTTGGTGAGCAGTTCTTC. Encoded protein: CASSQDPVGEQFF.

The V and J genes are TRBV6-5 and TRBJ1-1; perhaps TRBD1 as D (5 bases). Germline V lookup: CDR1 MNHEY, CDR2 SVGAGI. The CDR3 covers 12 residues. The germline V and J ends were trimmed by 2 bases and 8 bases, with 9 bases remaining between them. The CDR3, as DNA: TGTGCCAGCAGTTACGGGACGGCAGAAGCTTTCTTT. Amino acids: CASSYGTAEAFF.

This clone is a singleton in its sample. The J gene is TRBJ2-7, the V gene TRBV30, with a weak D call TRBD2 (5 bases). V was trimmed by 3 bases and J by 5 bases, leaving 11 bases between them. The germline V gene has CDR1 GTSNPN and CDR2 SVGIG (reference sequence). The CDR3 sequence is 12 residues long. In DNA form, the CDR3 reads TGTGCCTGGAGCAGGAGAGGGAACGAGCAGTACTTC. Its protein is CAWSRRGNEQYF.

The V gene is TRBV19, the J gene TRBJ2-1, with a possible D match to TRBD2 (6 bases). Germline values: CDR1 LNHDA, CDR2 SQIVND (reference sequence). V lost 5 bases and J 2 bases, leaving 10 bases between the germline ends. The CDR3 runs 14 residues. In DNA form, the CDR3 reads TGTGCCAGTAGTCCTAGCGTAACCTACAATGAGCAGTTCTTC. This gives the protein CASSPSVTYNEQFF.

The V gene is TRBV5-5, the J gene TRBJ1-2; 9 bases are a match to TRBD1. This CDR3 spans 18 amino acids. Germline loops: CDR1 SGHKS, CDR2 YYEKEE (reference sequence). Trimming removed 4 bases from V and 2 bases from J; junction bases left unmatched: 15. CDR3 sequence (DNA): TGTGCCAGCAGCCCGCTCTACCGGGACAGGGTTGTAAACTATGGCTACACCTTC. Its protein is CASSPLYRDRVVNYGYTF.

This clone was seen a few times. The CDR3, as DNA: TGCAGTGCTAGTCATCCGGGAGGCGGAACCGGGGAGCTGTTTTTT. Translated, it gives CSASHPGGGTGELFF. This chain joins TRBV20-1 and TRBJ2-2; 7 positions match TRBD2. The CDR3 totals 15 residues. Germline-derived CDR1 and CDR2 are DFQATT and SNEGSKA (reference sequence). Trimming cost V 3 bases and J 5 bases; bases outside gene matches: 9.

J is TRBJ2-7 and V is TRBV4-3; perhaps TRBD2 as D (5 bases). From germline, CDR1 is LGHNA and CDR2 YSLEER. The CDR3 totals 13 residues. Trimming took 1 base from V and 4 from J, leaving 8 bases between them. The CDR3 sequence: CASSQGTGYEQYF. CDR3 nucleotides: TGCGCCAGCAGCCAAGGGACTGGATACGAGCAGTACTTC.

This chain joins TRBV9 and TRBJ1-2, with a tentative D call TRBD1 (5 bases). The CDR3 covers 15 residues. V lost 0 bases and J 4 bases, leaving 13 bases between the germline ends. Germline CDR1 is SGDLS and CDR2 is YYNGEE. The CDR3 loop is CASSVAPGGTYGYTF. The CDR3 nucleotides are TGTGCCAGCAGCGTAGCCCCGGGAGGGACCTATGGCTACACCTTC.

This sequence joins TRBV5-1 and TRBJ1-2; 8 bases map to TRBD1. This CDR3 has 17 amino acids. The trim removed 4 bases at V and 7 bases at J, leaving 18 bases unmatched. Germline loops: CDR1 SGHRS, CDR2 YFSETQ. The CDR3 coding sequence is TGCGCCAGCAGCCATGCTCAGGGGGCGGTTCCCCCCGGTGGCTACACCTTC. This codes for CASSHAQGAVPPGGYTF. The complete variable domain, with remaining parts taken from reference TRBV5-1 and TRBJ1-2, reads KAGVTQTPRYLIKTRGQQVTLSCSPISGHRSVSWYQQTPGQGLQFLFEYFSETQRNKGNFPGRFSGRQFSNSRSEMNVSTLELGDSALYLCASSHAQGAVPPGGYTFGSGTRLTVV.

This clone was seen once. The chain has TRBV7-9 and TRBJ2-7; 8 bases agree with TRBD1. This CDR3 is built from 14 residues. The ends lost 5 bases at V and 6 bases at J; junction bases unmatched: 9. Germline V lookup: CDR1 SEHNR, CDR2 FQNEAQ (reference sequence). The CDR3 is CASSPGDRLAEQYF. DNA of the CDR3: TGTGCCAGCAGCCCGGGGGACAGGCTAGCCGAGCAGTACTTC.

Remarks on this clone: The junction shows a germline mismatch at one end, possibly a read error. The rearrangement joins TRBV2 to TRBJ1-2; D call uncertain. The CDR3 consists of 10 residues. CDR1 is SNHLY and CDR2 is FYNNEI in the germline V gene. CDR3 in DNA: TGTGCCAACAGTAACTATGGCTACACCTTC. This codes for CANSNYGYTF.

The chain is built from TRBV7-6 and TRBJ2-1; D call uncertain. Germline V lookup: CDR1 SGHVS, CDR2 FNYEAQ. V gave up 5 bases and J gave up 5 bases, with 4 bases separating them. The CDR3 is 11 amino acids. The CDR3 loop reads CASSLHNEQFF. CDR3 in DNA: TGTGCCAGCAGCCTCCACAATGAGCAGTTCTTC.

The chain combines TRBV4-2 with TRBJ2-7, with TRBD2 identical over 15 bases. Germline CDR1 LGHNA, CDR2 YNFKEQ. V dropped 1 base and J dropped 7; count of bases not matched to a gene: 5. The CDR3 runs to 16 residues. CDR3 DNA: TGTGCCAGCAGCCAAGGGACTAGCGGGGGGGCGGAGGAGCAGTACTTC. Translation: CASSQGTSGGAEEQYF.

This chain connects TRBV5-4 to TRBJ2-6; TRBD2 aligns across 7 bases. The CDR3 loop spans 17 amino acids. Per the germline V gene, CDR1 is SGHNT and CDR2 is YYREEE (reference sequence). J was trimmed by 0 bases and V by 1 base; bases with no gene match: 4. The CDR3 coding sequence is TGTGCCAGCAGCTTGCCACTAGCGTTCTCTGGGGCCAACGTCCTGACTTTC. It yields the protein CASSLPLAFSGANVLTF.